This TCR beta chain was sequenced in a study of T cell repertoires in cytomegalovirus infection. MiXCR, applied by TCRdb to the reads, yields one record per CDR3 protein. This sample has about a million distinct CDR3 sequences, with roughly 30% found just once. In regard to this clonotype: Its antigen is as yet unknown.

Per the germline V gene, CDR1 is MNHEY and CDR2 is SMNVEV (reference sequence). Trimming took off 8 bases at V and 5 bases at J, with 12 bases between the two ends. The CDR3 runs 12 residues. Notes on the study in general: Predominance within the ex vivo response was attributable to HLA-C-restricted CMV-specific TCR beta clonotypes. Public TCR beta family frequency separated CMV-and-HLA carriers, including in an independent cohort.

The sample was cultured CD8+ T cells from PBMCs, taken from culture after CMV antigen stimulation. The sequence came from a human donor in good health (CMV status not recorded). Some clones in this sample may be carry-over from other donors' samples. V is TRBV27 and J is TRBJ2-5; D tentatively reads TRBD1 or TRBD2 (5 bases each). CDR3 DNA sequence: TGTGCCAGCTGGGGACGGGCGGAGACCCAGTACTTC. This encodes CASWGRAETQYF.